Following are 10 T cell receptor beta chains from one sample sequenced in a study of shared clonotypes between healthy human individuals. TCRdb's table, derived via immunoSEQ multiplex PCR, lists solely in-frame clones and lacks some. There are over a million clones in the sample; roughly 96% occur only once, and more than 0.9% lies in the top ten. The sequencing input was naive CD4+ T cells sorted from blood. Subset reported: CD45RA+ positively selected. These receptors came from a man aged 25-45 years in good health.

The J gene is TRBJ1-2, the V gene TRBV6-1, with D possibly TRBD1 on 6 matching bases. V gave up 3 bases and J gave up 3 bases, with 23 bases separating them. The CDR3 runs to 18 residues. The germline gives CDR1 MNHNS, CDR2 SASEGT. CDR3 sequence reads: CASSDGGRFVEWDYGYTF. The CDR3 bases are TGTGCCAGCAGTGACGGGGGGCGCTTCGTTGAGTGGGACTATGGCTACACCTTC.

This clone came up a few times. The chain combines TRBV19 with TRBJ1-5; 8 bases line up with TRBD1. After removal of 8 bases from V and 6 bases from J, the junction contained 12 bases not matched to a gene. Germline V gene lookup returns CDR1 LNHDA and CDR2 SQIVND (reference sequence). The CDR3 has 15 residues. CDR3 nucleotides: TGTGCCAGTGGGACAGGAGTTGGAGGAAGTCAGCCCCAGCATTTT. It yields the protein CASGTGVGGSQPQHF.

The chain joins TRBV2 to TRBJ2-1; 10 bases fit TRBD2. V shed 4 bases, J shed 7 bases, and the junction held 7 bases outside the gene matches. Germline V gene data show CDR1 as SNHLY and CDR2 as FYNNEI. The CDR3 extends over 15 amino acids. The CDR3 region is CASSVLAGSANEQFF. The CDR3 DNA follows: TGTGCCAGCAGTGTACTAGCGGGATCGGCAAATGAGCAGTTCTTC.

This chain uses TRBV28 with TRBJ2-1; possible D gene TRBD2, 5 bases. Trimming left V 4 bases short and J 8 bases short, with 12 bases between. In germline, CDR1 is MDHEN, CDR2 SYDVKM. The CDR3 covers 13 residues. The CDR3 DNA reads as TGTGCCAGCAGTTCCGGGATGTCAGATGAGCAGTTCTTC. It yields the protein CASSSGMSDEQFF.

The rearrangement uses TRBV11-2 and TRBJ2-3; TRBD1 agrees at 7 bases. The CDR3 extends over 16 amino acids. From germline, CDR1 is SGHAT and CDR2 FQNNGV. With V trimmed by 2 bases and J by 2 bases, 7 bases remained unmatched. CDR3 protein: CASSLRGQEATDTQYF. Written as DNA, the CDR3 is TGTGCCAGCAGCTTAAGAGGACAGGAGGCCACAGATACGCAGTATTTT.

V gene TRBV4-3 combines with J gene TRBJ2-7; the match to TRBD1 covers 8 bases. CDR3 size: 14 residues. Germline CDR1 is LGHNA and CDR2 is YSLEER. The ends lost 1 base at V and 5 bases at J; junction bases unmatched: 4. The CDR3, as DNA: TGCGCCAGCAGCCAAGTGGACAGGGTCCACGAGCAGTACTTC. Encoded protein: CASSQVDRVHEQYF.

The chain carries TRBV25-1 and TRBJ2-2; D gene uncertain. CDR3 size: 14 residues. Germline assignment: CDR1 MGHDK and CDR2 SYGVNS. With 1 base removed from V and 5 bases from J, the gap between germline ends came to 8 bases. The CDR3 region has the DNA TGTGCCAGCAGTGAATTCCTCGCTACCGGGGAGCTGTTTTTT. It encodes CASSEFLATGELFF.

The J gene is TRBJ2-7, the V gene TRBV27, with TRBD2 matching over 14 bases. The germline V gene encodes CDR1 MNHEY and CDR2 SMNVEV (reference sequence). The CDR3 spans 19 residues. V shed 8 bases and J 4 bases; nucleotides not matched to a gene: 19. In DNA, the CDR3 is TGTGCCAGCTCTCCTAGAGGGACTAGCGGGAGCTTGGCAGCTTACGAGCAGTACTTC. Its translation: CASSPRGTSGSLAAYEQYF.

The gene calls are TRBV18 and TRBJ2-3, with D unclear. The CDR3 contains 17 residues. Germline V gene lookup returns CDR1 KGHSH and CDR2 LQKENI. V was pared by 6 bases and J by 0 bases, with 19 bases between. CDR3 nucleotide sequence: TGTGCCAGCTCCCCAGTTCCGACGGATACTAGCACAGATACGCAGTATTTT. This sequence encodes CASSPVPTDTSTDTQYF.

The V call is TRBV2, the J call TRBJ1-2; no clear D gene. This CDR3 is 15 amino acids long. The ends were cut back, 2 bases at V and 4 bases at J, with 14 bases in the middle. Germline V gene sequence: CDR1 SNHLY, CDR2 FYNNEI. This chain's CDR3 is CASSELWAGIYGYTF. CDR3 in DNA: TGTGCCAGCAGTGAACTCTGGGCAGGAATCTATGGCTACACCTTC.